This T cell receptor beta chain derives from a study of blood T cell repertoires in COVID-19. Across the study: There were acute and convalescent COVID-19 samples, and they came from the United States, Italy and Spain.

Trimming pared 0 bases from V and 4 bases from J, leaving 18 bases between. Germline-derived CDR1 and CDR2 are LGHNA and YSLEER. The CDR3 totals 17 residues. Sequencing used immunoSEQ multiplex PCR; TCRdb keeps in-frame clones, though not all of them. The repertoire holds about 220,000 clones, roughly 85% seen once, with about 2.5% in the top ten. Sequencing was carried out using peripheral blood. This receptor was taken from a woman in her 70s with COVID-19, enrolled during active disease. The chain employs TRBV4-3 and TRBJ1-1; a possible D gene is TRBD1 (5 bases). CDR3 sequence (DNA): TGCGCCAGCAGCCAAGAGGGGGGTAGGGGAATGAGCACTGAAGCTTTCTTT. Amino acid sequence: CASSQEGGRGMSTEAFF.